Below, one T cell receptor beta chain is given with its context. The antigen it binds to is not known. No base quality information exists; no much larger clone differs at one position. These data come from a study of blood T cell repertoires in COVID-19 (dated by TCRdb to about 2020). About the study as a whole: Samples covering the acute and convalescent phases of COVID-19 were provided by collaborators in the United States, Italy and Spain. HLA class I and class II types, where available, came from metadata supplied by the sample provider rather than from assay-based typing. Sample metadata almost always included a de-identified subject ID, COVID-19 status, age in years and sex. Samples were obtained from the ongoing ImmuneRACE study (first 160 participants) and from roughly 1,300 subjects provided by 6 global collaborators. The repertoires were made available in a free public database intended to serve as a resource for research on the immune response to SARS-CoV-2. Subjects who had been exposed to COVID-19, were actively infected with it, or had recovered from it provided the deeply sampled blood TCRbeta repertoires that made up the dataset. The material from the prospective study consisted of cDNA or gDNA derived from T cells, B-cell-depleted T cells, or PBMCs.

Reading the germline V gene (reference sequence) gives CDR1 LNHDA and CDR2 SQIVND. Inclusive of the bounding cysteine and phenylalanine, the CDR3 is 11 residues long. Only the CDR3 DNA is retained, 33 bases long and in frame from the first base. The junction carries 5 bases between V and J, which are trimmed by 6 bases and 3 bases respectively. Collaborating institutions collected whole blood in K2EDTA tubes following their own protocols. For TCRbeta analysis, collaborators shipped samples as frozen whole blood, isolated PBMCs, or DNA extracted from either of those sample types. TCRbeta CDR3 regions were amplified from genomic DNA by means of the immunoSEQ Assay, a bias-controlled multiplex PCR. As for the authors' bioinformatics: Within the assay, amplification of reference gene primers was used to estimate how many nucleated cells each sample contained. Sequence reads were collapsed and filtered to measure the absolute abundance of every unique TCRbeta CDR3 rearrangement. For each sample, productive Simpson clonality was calculated as the square root of Simpson's diversity index over productive rearrangements. What TCRdb holds here is the immuneACCESS table cut down to in-frame rearrangements. Part of the clones is not present; checked against another copy, under half of the missing clones reflect an unresolved V gene, and the others are unexplained. D and trimming were read from the DNA, whereas the V and J calls and clone size are those reported in that table. This sample holds about 87,000 clones; around four fifths were observed only once. The ten largest clones capture more than 2% of the sample.

Overall study results and their limits: How much clinical and demographic metadata was included differed by source and by participant, and the metadata was provided uncurated.

The receptor chain draws on TRBV19 and TRBJ1-1, with the D gene call left open. The origin of this receptor is a woman in her sixties or seventies with acute or convalescent COVID-19. Material for sequencing was peripheral blood. In nucleotide form, the sequence is TGTGCCAGTAGCCGTTACACTGAAGCTTTCTTT. This gives the protein CASSRYTEAFF.